A single TCR beta chain is shown here with its context. This entry is derived from a study of shared clonotypes between healthy human individuals. It was across several immunoSEQ plates that each subset's genomic DNA was evenly split. Source study methods: Without quality scores, immunoSEQ junctional reads could not be filtered like full-length reads. Only in-frame clones appear in the TCRdb table, and some are missing; sequencing was by immunoSEQ multiplex PCR. V and J calls and clone size are those listed in that table; D and trimming were worked out from the DNA. Of nearly 1,000,000 clones in the sample, around three quarters are singletons; the top ten hold approximately 1.5%. The split of CD4+ cells yielded CD45RA+ naive and CD45RA-negative memory subsets. Germline V lookup: CDR1 SGDLS, CDR2 YYNGEE. The CDR3 spans 15 residues. V was trimmed by 4 bases and J by 3 bases, leaving 14 bases between them.

The sequenced sample consisted of memory CD4+ T cells sorted from blood. Specified subset: CD45RA-negative fraction. The TCR sequence derives from a man between 18 and 35 years old in good health. The gene calls are TRBV9 and TRBJ1-3; possible D gene TRBD1, 6 bases. CDR3 nucleotides: TGTGCCAGCAGCCAAACAGGGACTAGTGGAAACACCATATATTTT. It specifies CASSQTGTSGNTIYF.